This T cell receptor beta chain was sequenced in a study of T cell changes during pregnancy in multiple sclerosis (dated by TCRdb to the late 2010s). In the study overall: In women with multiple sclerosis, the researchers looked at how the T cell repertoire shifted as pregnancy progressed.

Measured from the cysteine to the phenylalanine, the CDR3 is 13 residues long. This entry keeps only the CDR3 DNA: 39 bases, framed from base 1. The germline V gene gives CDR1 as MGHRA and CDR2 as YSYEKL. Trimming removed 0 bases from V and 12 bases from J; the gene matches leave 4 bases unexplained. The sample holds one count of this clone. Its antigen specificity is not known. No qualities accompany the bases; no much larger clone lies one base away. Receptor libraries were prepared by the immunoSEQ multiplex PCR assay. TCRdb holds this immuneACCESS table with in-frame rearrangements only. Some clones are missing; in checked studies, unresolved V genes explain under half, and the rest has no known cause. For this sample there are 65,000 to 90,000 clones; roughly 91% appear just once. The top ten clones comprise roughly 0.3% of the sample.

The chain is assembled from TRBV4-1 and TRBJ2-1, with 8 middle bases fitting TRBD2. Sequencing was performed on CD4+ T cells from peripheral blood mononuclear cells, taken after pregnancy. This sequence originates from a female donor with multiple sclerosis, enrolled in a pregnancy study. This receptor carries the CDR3 CASSQDSSGRQFF. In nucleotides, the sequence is TGCGCCAGCAGCCAAGATTCCAGCGGGAGGCAGTTCTTC.